What follows are 10 T cell receptor beta chains derived from one specimen sequenced in a study of blood T cell repertoires in COVID-19 (TCRdb year 2020). Library construction relied on the immunoSEQ multiplex PCR assay. Held by TCRdb, this immuneACCESS table contains in-frame sequences only and omits some clones. Under half of the omission traces to an unresolved V gene where checked; the cause of the rest is unknown. This sample comprises 200,000 to 250,000 clones, approximately 82% of them detected only once. The top ten hold approximately 3.5% of the sample. Sequenced: peripheral blood. The receptors here all came from a woman under 30 with acute or convalescent COVID-19.

This clone was found once. This sequence joins TRBV18 and TRBJ1-5; TRBD1 might be the D (6 bases). Germline V gives CDR1 KGHSH, CDR2 LQKENI. V lost 6 bases to trimming and J lost 6 bases, with 15 bases between them. The CDR3 sequence is 14 residues long. CDR3 protein: CASSTDSVFQPQHF. The CDR3 coding sequence is TGTGCCAGCTCCACGGACAGTGTCTTTCAGCCCCAGCATTTT.

The CDR3 loop is CASSRAGSKAYNEQFF. The CDR3 DNA follows: TGTGCCAGCAGTCGAGCCGGGTCGAAAGCCTACAATGAGCAGTTCTTC. The chain employs TRBV27 and TRBJ2-1; unclear D gene. V lost 5 bases to trimming and J lost 2 bases, with 16 bases between them. Germline V CDR1 and CDR2: MNHEY, SMNVEV (reference sequence). The CDR3 length is 16 residues.

The chain employs TRBV5-1 and TRBJ2-6; 9 nucleotides match TRBD2. The CDR3 is 19 amino acids. Germline loops: CDR1 SGHRS, CDR2 YFSETQ. The V segment lost 4 bases and the J segment 0 bases; nucleotides outside the gene matches: 11. Written as DNA, the CDR3 is TGCGCCAGCAGCGCTACGACTAGCGGACAAACCTCTGGGGCCAACGTCCTGACTTTC. This encodes CASSATTSGQTSGANVLTF.

This clone was observed a few times. This chain connects TRBV9 to TRBJ1-2, with TRBD1 matching over 7 bases. This CDR3 region has 14 residues. J gave up 1 base and V 4 bases, and 4 bases lay outside the gene matches. Per germline, CDR1 SGDLS and CDR2 YYNGEE. For the CDR3, the DNA is TGTGCCAGCAGCCCTCGGGACAGTAACTATGGCTACACCTTC. Translating gives CASSPRDSNYGYTF.

This sequence joins TRBV6-2 or TRBV6-3 and TRBJ1-2, with D possibly being TRBD1 (6 bases). CDR1 MNHEY and CDR2 SVGEGT come from the germline V gene. Trimming shortened V by 5 bases and J by 5 bases, and 9 bases separated the two germline ends. The CDR3 is 12 amino acids. CDR3 nucleotides: TGTGCCAGCAGTCCAGGACAGTATGGCTACACCTTC. It codes for CASSPGQYGYTF.

V and J are TRBV19 and TRBJ1-1; 8 bases match TRBD1. V lost 3 bases to trimming and J lost 4 bases; unmatched junction nucleotides: 7. The CDR3 sequence is 15 residues long. Germline V gene data show CDR1 as LNHDA and CDR2 as SQIVND (reference sequence). This chain's CDR3 is CASSMTGTGGTEAFF. For the CDR3, the DNA is TGTGCCAGTAGTATGACGGGAACAGGGGGCACTGAAGCTTTCTTT.

This chain joins TRBV7-6 and TRBJ2-5; tentative D call: TRBD1 (6 bases). Deletions cut 5 bases from V and 5 bases from J, with 21 bases between. CDR1 and CDR2 (germline): SGHVS, FNYEAQ. The CDR3 has 16 amino acids. CDR3 DNA sequence: TGTGCCAGCAGCCGATCATCAACAGGGTCCCGTGAGACCCAGTACTTC. It translates to CASSRSSTGSRETQYF.

V and J are TRBV19 and TRBJ2-7, with 14 nucleotides matching TRBD2. V gave up 5 bases and J gave up 1 base; unmatched junction bases: 1. In germline, CDR1 is LNHDA, CDR2 SQIVND (reference sequence). The CDR3 consists of 15 residues. DNA of the CDR3: TGTGCCAGTAGTGGGACTAGCGGGAGATCCTACGAGCAGTACTTC. This sequence encodes CASSGTSGRSYEQYF. Complete variable domain (other parts from reference TRBV19 and TRBJ2-7): DGGITQSPKYLFRKEGQNVTLSCEQNLNHDAMYWYRQDPGQGLRLIYYSQIVNDFQKGDIAEGYSVSREKKESFPLTVTSAQKNPTAFYLCASSGTSGRSYEQYFGPGTRLTVT.

The rearrangement links TRBV6-6 to TRBJ2-1, with TRBD2 matching over 10 bases. The CDR3 totals 16 residues. Looked up from germline, CDR1 is MNHNY and CDR2 is SVGAGI (reference sequence). Trimming cost V 6 bases and J 3 bases; bases outside gene matches: 8. CDR3 in amino acids: CASRPSGSRVYNEQFF. In nucleotides, the CDR3 is TGTGCCAGCAGACCTAGCGGGAGTAGGGTCTACAATGAGCAGTTCTTC.

The rearrangement uses TRBV15 and TRBJ2-1, with TRBD1 matching over 10 bases. The junction had 3 bases not matched to a gene; V was cut back by 0 bases and J by 7 bases. Germline CDR1 is LNHNV and CDR2 is YYDKDF (reference sequence). CDR3 length: 15 residues. The DNA for the CDR3 is TGTGCCACCAGCAGAGATAGGGGACAGGGGAATGAGCAGTTCTTC. This gives the protein CATSRDRGQGNEQFF.